Following are 16 T cell receptor beta chains from one sample sequenced in a study of T cell changes during pregnancy in multiple sclerosis. Produced via immunoSEQ multiplex PCR; TCRdb's table is partial and in-frame only. The table has roughly 48,000 clones, about 90% seen once; the top ten hold roughly 1.2%. Sequenced material: CD4+ T cells from peripheral blood mononuclear cells, taken in the second trimester of pregnancy. The receptor set was obtained from a female donor with multiple sclerosis, enrolled in a pregnancy study.

The CDR3 is CAISDFDRATGELFF. CDR3 bases: TGTGCCATCAGTGACTTTGACAGGGCCACCGGGGAGCTGTTTTTT. The rearrangement uses TRBV10-3 and TRBJ2-2; 7 bases fit TRBD1. There are 15 residues in the CDR3. The V gene end was trimmed by 3 bases and the J gene end by 4 bases; junction bases not matched to a gene: 5. Looked up from germline, CDR1 is ENHRY and CDR2 is SYGVKD.

The chain couples TRBV2 to TRBJ2-2, with TRBD2 as a possible D gene (5 bases). Germline assignment: CDR1 SNHLY and CDR2 FYNNEI. V was trimmed by 3 bases and J by 0 bases, leaving 11 bases between them. The CDR3 loop spans 16 amino acids. The CDR3 DNA is TGTGCCAGCAGTGATCTCGGACTCGCGAACACCGGGGAGCTGTTTTTT. Amino acids: CASSDLGLANTGELFF. Complete variable domain (other parts from reference TRBV2 and TRBJ2-2): EPEVTQTPSHQVTQMGQEVILRCVPISNHLYFYWYRQILGQKVEFLVSFYNNEISEKSEIFDDQFSVERPDGSNFTLKIRSTKLEDSAMYFCASSDLGLANTGELFFGEGSRLTVL.

In its sample, this clone was seen once. The rearrangement joins TRBV19 to TRBJ2-2, with 11 bases identical to TRBD1. This CDR3 is built from 15 residues. Trimming took 7 bases from V and 6 from J; bases not matched to a gene: 7. Germline CDR1 and CDR2: LNHDA and SQIVND (reference sequence). CDR3 DNA sequence: TGTGCCAGTATTCCGGGACAGGGGGTGGCCGGGGAGCTGTTTTTT. This encodes CASIPGQGVAGELFF.

This clone came up once. The chain is built from TRBV6-5 and TRBJ2-3; 10 bases are shared with TRBD1. The CDR3 runs to 15 residues. The ends lost 2 bases at V and 5 bases at J; junction bases unmatched: 4. The germline V gene encodes CDR1 MNHEY and CDR2 SVGAGI. CDR3 nucleotides: TGTGCCAGCAGTTACACTGGACAGGGGGAAGATACGCAGTATTTT. It translates to CASSYTGQGEDTQYF.

The genes are TRBV7-9 and TRBJ2-3, with D unresolved. The germline CDR1 and CDR2 sequences are SEHNR and FQNEAQ (reference sequence). The V and J ends lost 5 bases and 2 bases respectively, with 8 bases between them. This CDR3 has 13 amino acids. The CDR3 nucleotides read TGTGCCAGCAGCCCTTCTGTCACAGATACGCAGTATTTT. Translating it yields CASSPSVTDTQYF.

The genes are TRBV5-1 and TRBJ2-3; the D gene is possibly TRBD2 (5 bases). The V gene's germline CDR1 is SGHRS and CDR2 YFSETQ. CDR3 length: 16 residues. V was shortened by 0 bases and J by 1 base, with 12 bases between the two germline ends. This chain's CDR3 is CASSLVASWGTDTQYF. In DNA, the CDR3 is TGCGCCAGCAGCTTGGTCGCTAGCTGGGGCACAGATACGCAGTATTTT.

The rearrangement links TRBV14 to TRBJ2-1; D unresolved. Deletions cut 0 bases from V and 8 bases from J, with 8 bases between. The CDR3 consists of 13 residues. Germline V gene data show CDR1 as SGHDN and CDR2 as FVKESK. This CDR3 is CASSQDGHHEQFF. CDR3 in DNA: TGTGCCAGCAGCCAAGATGGGCACCATGAGCAGTTCTTC.

V gene TRBV19 combines with J gene TRBJ2-7, with 7 bases identical to TRBD1. This CDR3 has 14 residues. CDR1 and CDR2 from the germline V gene are LNHDA and SQIVND (reference sequence). V gave up 3 bases and J gave up 1 base; unmatched junction bases: 3. The CDR3 sequence: CASSMTGISYEQYF. The CDR3 coding sequence is TGTGCCAGTAGTATGACAGGGATATCCTACGAGCAGTACTTC.

V usage is TRBV9 and J usage is TRBJ1-1; D is ambiguous. CDR3 size: 14 residues. The germline gives CDR1 SGDLS, CDR2 YYNGEE. With 1 base removed from V and 2 bases from J, the gap between germline ends came to 9 bases. CDR3 sequence: CASSVTPRNTEAFF. The CDR3 bases are TGTGCCAGCAGCGTAACCCCTAGAAACACTGAAGCTTTCTTT.

The rearrangement uses TRBV19 and TRBJ2-1; 16 bases are a match to TRBD2. V lost 6 bases, J lost 9 bases, and 8 bases stayed unmatched. The CDR3 loop spans 16 amino acids. Germline lookup yields CDR1 LNHDA and CDR2 SQIVND (reference sequence). CDR3 loop: CASRRSGTSGRVEQFF. CDR3 coding DNA: TGTGCCAGTAGACGGTCCGGGACTAGCGGGAGGGTTGAGCAGTTCTTC.

The chain couples TRBV5-1 to TRBJ1-1; possibly TRBD1 for D (5 bases). Trimming stripped 4 bases from V and 5 bases from J, with 18 bases between. Germline V gene lookup returns CDR1 SGHRS and CDR2 YFSETQ. The CDR3 has 15 residues. The CDR3 nucleotides read TGCGCCAGCAGCAGCTCATCGGGTGGGGGGACTGAAGCTTTCTTT. Protein sequence: CASSSSSGGGTEAFF. Combining the CDR3 with reference TRBV5-1 and TRBJ1-1 gives the whole variable domain KAGVTQTPRYLIKTRGQQVTLSCSPISGHRSVSWYQQTPGQGLQFLFEYFSETQRNKGNFPGRFSGRQFSNSRSEMNVSTLELGDSALYLCASSSSSGGGTEAFFGQGTRLTVV.

This chain links TRBV4-2 with TRBJ2-7, with D unresolved. Per the germline V gene, CDR1 is LGHNA and CDR2 is YNFKEQ. The CDR3 loop spans 14 amino acids. V was cut by 4 bases and J by 4 bases, with 14 bases left in between. CDR3 coding DNA: TGTGCCAGCAGCCCCGTAAAATCCGCGTACGAGCAGTACTTC. It yields the protein CASSPVKSAYEQYF.

The chain has TRBV5-1 and TRBJ1-1; TRBD1 matches at 9 bases. Germline CDR1 SGHRS, CDR2 YFSETQ. This CDR3 is 14 amino acids long. Trimming took 3 bases from V and 4 from J; bases not matched to a gene: 4. The CDR3 reads CASSSRDRATEAFF. The CDR3 bases are TGCGCCAGCAGCTCCCGGGACAGGGCCACTGAAGCTTTCTTT.

CDR3 in amino acids: CASSLTGVYNEQFF. Here the CDR3 DNA reads TGTGCCAGCAGCTTAACAGGGGTATACAATGAGCAGTTCTTC. The chain uses TRBV7-3 and TRBJ2-1; D perhaps matches TRBD1 (5 bases). Germline lookup yields CDR1 SGHTA and CDR2 FQGTGA. With 0 bases removed from V and 4 bases from J, the gap between germline ends came to 7 bases. The CDR3 sequence is 14 residues long.

A word on this clone: Distinct nucleotide sequences in the sample also encode this CDR3. CDR3 nucleotide sequence: TGCGCCAGCAGCTTGGACGGTTATAGCAATCAGCCCCAGCATTTT. Its protein is CASSLDGYSNQPQHF. The chain combines TRBV5-1 with TRBJ1-5; D gene ambiguous. CDR1 SGHRS and CDR2 YFSETQ come from the germline V gene. The CDR3 sequence is 15 residues long. The V and J ends lost 0 bases and 0 bases respectively, with 7 bases between them.

The chain combines TRBV28 with TRBJ2-7; TRBD2 is a possible D gene (6 bases). CDR3 length: 15 amino acids. The ends were cut back, 1 base at V and 2 bases at J, with 12 bases in the middle. In germline, CDR1 is MDHEN, CDR2 SYDVKM. The CDR3 region has the DNA TGTGCCAGCAGTTTATTCGGGGGATTTACCTACGAGCAGTACTTC. It specifies CASSLFGGFTYEQYF.